This TCR beta chain was captured in a study of blood T cell repertoires in COVID-19. Study overall: Researchers got acute and convalescent COVID-19 samples from the United States, Italy and Spain.

The CDR3 sequence is 16 residues long. Germline lookup yields CDR1 LGHDT and CDR2 YNNKEL (reference sequence). V was clipped by 1 base and J by 6 bases, with 16 bases between them. Assay: immunoSEQ multiplex PCR; the TCRdb copy retains only in-frame clones and omits some. This sample has roughly 170,000 clones, with 80% to 90% found just once. The chain has TRBV3-1 (or the pseudogene TRBV3-2) and TRBJ2-1; weak D call: TRBD2 (6 bases). This TCR was sampled from a woman under 30 who had recovered from COVID-19. Sequenced input: peripheral blood. This CDR3 is CASSQVGPSEINEQFF. The CDR3, as DNA: TGTGCCAGCAGCCAAGTAGGGCCTAGCGAGATCAATGAGCAGTTCTTC.